A single TCR beta chain is shown here with its context. The CDR3 is 12 residues long. Trimming pared 7 bases from V and 11 bases from J, leaving 17 bases between. Germline V gene sequence: CDR1 MDHEN, CDR2 SYDVKM. The sample belongs to a study of blood T cell repertoires in COVID-19. Overall study: Acute and convalescent COVID-19 samples came from the United States, Italy and Spain. In each case, the material was cDNA or gDNA derived from T cells, B-cell-depleted T cells, or PBMCs.

Authors' analysis steps: Amplification from reference gene primers served as the basis for estimated nucleated cell counts. Assay used: immunoSEQ multiplex PCR; TCRdb lists only in-frame clones, some missing. That table gives V, J and clone size, and the DNA gave D and trimming. Found here are 120,000 or so clones, around four fifths of them singletons; the top ten hold under 6%. The chain uses TRBV28 and TRBJ1-2, with D tentatively TRBD1 (5 bases). This TCR was recovered from an elderly man with active or convalescent COVID-19. The specimen sequenced was peripheral blood. The CDR3 spells CASNLGLEGYTF. The DNA for the CDR3 is TGTGCCAGCAATCTGGGACTGGAGGGGTACACCTTC.